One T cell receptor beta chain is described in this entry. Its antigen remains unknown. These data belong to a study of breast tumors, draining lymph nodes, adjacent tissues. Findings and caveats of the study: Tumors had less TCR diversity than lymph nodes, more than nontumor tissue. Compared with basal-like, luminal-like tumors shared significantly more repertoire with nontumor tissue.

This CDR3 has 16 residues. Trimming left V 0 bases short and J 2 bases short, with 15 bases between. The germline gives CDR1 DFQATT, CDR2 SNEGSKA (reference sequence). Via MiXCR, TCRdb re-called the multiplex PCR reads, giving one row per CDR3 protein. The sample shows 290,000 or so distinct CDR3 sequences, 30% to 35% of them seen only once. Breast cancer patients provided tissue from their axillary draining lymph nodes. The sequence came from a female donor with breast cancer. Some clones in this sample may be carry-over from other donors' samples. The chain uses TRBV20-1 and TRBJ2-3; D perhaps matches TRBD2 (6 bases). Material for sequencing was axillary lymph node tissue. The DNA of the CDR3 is TGCAGTGCTAGAGATGCGTCCGGGGGAACCACAGATACGCAGTATTTT. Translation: CSARDASGGTTDTQYF.